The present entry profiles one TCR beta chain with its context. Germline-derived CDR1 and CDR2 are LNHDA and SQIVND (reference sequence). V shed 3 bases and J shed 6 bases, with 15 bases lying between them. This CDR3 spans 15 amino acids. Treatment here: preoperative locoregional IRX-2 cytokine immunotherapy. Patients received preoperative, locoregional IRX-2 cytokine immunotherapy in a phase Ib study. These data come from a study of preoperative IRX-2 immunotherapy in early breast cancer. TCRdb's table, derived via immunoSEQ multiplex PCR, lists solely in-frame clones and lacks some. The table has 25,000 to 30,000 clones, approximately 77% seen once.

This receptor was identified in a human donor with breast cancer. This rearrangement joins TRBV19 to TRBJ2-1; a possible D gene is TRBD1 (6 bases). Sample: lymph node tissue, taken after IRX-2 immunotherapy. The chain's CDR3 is CASSIGQGRGNEQFF. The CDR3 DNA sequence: TGTGCCAGTAGTATTGGTCAGGGCAGGGGCAATGAGCAGTTCTTC. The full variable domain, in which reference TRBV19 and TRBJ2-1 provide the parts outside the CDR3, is DGGITQSPKYLFRKEGQNVTLSCEQNLNHDAMYWYRQDPGQGLRLIYYSQIVNDFQKGDIAEGYSVSREKKESFPLTVTSAQKNPTAFYLCASSIGQGRGNEQFFGPGTRLTVL.